The clone carrying this T cell receptor beta chain has at least ten counts. This sample stems from a study of T cell repertoires in cytomegalovirus infection. TCRdb itself ran the reads through MiXCR, one entry per CDR3 protein. The table lists 200,000 to 300,000 distinct CDR3 sequences, roughly 13% of them singletons. Trimming at V came to 7 bases and at J to 8 bases, leaving 19 bases not matched to a gene. This CDR3 is 18 amino acids long. Germline values: CDR1 SGHTA, CDR2 FQGNSA. The rearrangement uses TRBV7-2 and TRBJ2-7; 14 bases map to TRBD2. What was sequenced was PBMCs. The source is a human donor in good health (CMV status not recorded). Some clones in this sample may be carry-over from other donors' samples. The CDR3 loop is CASTLSGTSGRHTNKQYF. The CDR3 bases are TGTGCCAGCACCCTTAGTGGGACTAGCGGGAGACATACGAATAAGCAGTACTTC.